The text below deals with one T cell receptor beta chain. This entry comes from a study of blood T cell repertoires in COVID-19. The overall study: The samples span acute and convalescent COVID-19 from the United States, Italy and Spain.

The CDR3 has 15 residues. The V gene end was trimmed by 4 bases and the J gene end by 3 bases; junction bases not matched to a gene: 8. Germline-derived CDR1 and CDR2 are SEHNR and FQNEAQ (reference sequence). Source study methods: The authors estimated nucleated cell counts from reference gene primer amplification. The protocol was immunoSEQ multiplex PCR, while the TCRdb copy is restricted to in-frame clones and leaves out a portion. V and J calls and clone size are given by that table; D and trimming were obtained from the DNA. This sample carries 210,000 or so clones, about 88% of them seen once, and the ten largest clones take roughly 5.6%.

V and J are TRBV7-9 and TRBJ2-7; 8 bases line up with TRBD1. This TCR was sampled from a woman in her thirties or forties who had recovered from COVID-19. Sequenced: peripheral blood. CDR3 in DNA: TGTGCCAGCAGCTCGGACAGGGAAACCTACTACGAGCAGTACTTC. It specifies CASSSDRETYYEQYF.